Listed here are 5 T cell receptor beta chains from one sample, sequenced in a study of blood T cells in healthy people across ages. Primed by a sample-barcoded 5' primer and a J-beta primer mix, a second PCR proceeded for 7 to 11 cycles. TCRdb fed the 5' RACE reads into MiXCR, producing one record per CDR3 protein. The data contain some 900,000 distinct CDR3 sequences, about 30% of them singletons. Input material: blood. These receptors all stem from a woman aged 80 or over in good health.

This clonotype was observed at least ten times. The chain links TRBV20-1 to TRBJ2-5; 9 nucleotides align to TRBD2. The germline CDR1 and CDR2 sequences are DFQATT and SNEGSKA (reference sequence). The length of the CDR3 is 13 residues. Trimming cost V 5 bases and J 5 bases; bases outside gene matches: 6. CDR3 bases: TGCAGTGCTCGGACTAGCGTCTCTGAGACCCAGTACTTC. This encodes CSARTSVSETQYF.

This clonotype was seen ten or more times. This chain connects TRBV6-1 to TRBJ2-5; no clear D. V lost 6 bases to trimming and J lost 3 bases, with 8 bases between them. The CDR3 covers 12 residues. Germline V lookup: CDR1 MNHNS, CDR2 SASEGT. Here the CDR3 DNA reads TGTGCCAGCAGCAGACGGGAAGAGACCCAGTACTTC. Translation gives CASSRREETQYF.

On this clonotype itself: This may stem from a read error, because a much larger clone lies one nucleotide away. The rearrangement uses TRBV20-1 and TRBJ1-2; TRBD1 matches 10 bases. CDR1 is DFQATT and CDR2 is SNEGSKA in the germline V gene (reference sequence). The V segment lost 3 bases and the J segment 3 bases; nucleotides outside the gene matches: 4. The length of the CDR3 is 14 residues. The CDR3, as DNA: TGCAGTGCTAGGACCGGACAGGGGGACTATGGCTACACCTTC. This encodes CSARTGQGDYGYTF.

Remarks on this clonotype: Given a much more abundant clone one base away, this may be a read error. This chain uses TRBV20-1 with TRBJ2-5; TRBD2 is a possible D gene (6 bases). V was trimmed by 1 base and J by 7 bases, leaving 10 bases between them. The CDR3 is 12 residues long. Germline loops: CDR1 DFQATT, CDR2 SNEGSKA (reference sequence). The CDR3 nucleotides read TGCAGTGCTAGAGGTCTGGGAGGGACCCAGTACTTC. This encodes CSARGLGGTQYF.

This clonotype was observed at least ten times. The chain couples TRBV5-1 to TRBJ2-5; TRBD1 aligns across 8 bases. Germline lookup yields CDR1 SGHRS and CDR2 YFSETQ. V was clipped by 3 bases and J by 6 bases; unmatched bases: 4. CDR3 length: 13 residues. CDR3 bases: TGCGCCAGCAGCTACGACAGGGGCAAGACCCAGTACTTC. It encodes CASSYDRGKTQYF.